Listed below are T cell receptor beta chains from one sample, sequenced in a study of blood T cell repertoires in COVID-19. The table came from immunoSEQ multiplex PCR; TCRdb's copy has only in-frame clones and leaves some out. The top ten clones hold around 13% of a sample with about 220,000 clones, 80% of them seen once. Sequencing was performed on peripheral blood. The receptors shown here come from a human donor in a cohort sampled during active COVID-19. Both conserved end residues are part of each CDR3.

V gene	J gene	CDR3 length	CDR3 protein
TRBV28	TRBJ1-2	17	CASSLPTGGYRGYGYTF
TRBV19	TRBJ2-7	13	CASSLGTSGRPYF
TRBV6-6	TRBJ2-5	15	CASSYPGGVQETQYF
TRBV24-1	TRBJ2-2	16	CATSDLPRGDTGELFF
TRBV5-5	TRBJ1-5	13	CASSLDGYQPQHF
TRBV28	TRBJ2-2	16	CASSPQDRVGTGELFF
TRBV20-1	TRBJ2-5	11	CSARTKQTQYF
TRBV27	TRBJ1-4	15	CASSHGGATNEKLFF
TRBV5-1	TRBJ2-1	15	CASSLVAGAYNEQFF
TRBV19	TRBJ2-7	16	CASSGGGTLLPYEQYF
TRBV5-1	TRBJ2-3	16	CASSFNQGAGTDTQYF
TRBV2	TRBJ1-5	15	CASSGKGALGPPQHF
TRBV5-1	TRBJ1-1	13	CASSLTGGIEAFF
TRBV4-3	TRBJ1-5	15	CASSQDRDRGQPQHF
TRBV5-1	TRBJ1-3	15	CASSQPDREGNTIYF
TRBV4-1	TRBJ2-7	17	CASSQRASDRGRYEQYF
TRBV2	TRBJ2-5	14	CASSQLAAQETQYF
TRBV7-8	TRBJ2-7	17	CASSLEAGTGDVYEQYF